These 15 T cell receptor beta chains were all obtained from the same sample, sequenced in a study of T cell repertoires in cytomegalovirus infection. TCRdb passed the reads through MiXCR, listing each CDR3 protein once. Here the sample spans about 700,000 distinct CDR3 sequences, around 32% being singletons. No antigens are known for them. Sequenced here: cultured PBMCs, sampled from culture after CMV antigen stimulation. Every receptor here comes from a human donor in good health (CMV status not recorded). Some clones in this sample may be carry-over from other donors' samples.

This chain connects TRBV7-9 to TRBJ1-5; no reliable D call. CDR1 is SEHNR, CDR2 FQNEAQ, per germline (reference sequence). V lost 3 bases to trimming and J lost 7 bases, with 10 bases between them. The CDR3 is made up of 13 amino acids. CDR3 nucleotide sequence: TGTGCCAGCAGCTTCAACATGGGACAGCCCCAGCATTTT. Translation: CASSFNMGQPQHF. The variable domain in full, with the rest retrieved from reference TRBV7-9 and TRBJ1-5, is DTGVSQNPRHKITKRGQNVTFRCDPISEHNRLYWYRQTLGQGPEFLTYFQNEAQLEKSRLLSDRFSAERPKGSFSTLEIQRTEQGDSAMYLCASSFNMGQPQHFGDGTRLSIL.

This chain links TRBV27 with TRBJ1-5; D remains unclear. The CDR3 runs to 14 residues. Germline values: CDR1 MNHEY, CDR2 SMNVEV (reference sequence). V lost 2 bases, J lost 5 bases, and 10 bases lay in between. Written as DNA, the CDR3 is TGTGCCAGCAGTTTAATTAGGTCGGATCAGCCCCAGCATTTT. Protein product: CASSLIRSDQPQHF.

The chain is built from TRBV10-3 and TRBJ1-4; a weak D match, TRBD1 (5 bases). V was shortened by 6 bases and J by 7 bases, with 9 bases between the two germline ends. The V gene's germline CDR1 is ENHRY and CDR2 SYGVKD. The CDR3 covers 12 residues. Written as DNA, the CDR3 is TGTGCCATCAGCAGGGCGAGTGAAAAACTGTTTTTT. Protein: CAISRASEKLFF.

V is TRBV5-6 and J is TRBJ1-4; D ambiguous. V lost 6 bases and J 8 bases, leaving 17 bases between the germline ends. Per germline, CDR1 SGHDT and CDR2 YYEEEE. The CDR3 has 14 residues. This CDR3 is CASTHMEGMEKLFF. The DNA for the CDR3 is TGTGCCAGCACTCACATGGAAGGAATGGAAAAACTGTTTTTT.

The chain recombines TRBV20-1 with TRBJ2-1; D may be TRBD2 (5 bases). The V and J ends lost 0 bases and 10 bases respectively, with 10 bases between them. The CDR3 consists of 12 residues. CDR1 DFQATT and CDR2 SNEGSKA come from the germline V gene (reference sequence). CDR3 sequence (DNA): TGCAGTGCTAGAGATAGCGCCCACGAGCAGTTCTTC. It translates to CSARDSAHEQFF.

The chain carries TRBV6-1 and TRBJ1-2; D remains ambiguous. Trimming took off 5 bases at V and 6 bases at J, with 10 bases between the two ends. The CDR3 loop spans 12 amino acids. From germline, CDR1 is MNHNS and CDR2 SASEGT. The CDR3 region is CASSTQGNGYTF. The CDR3 coding sequence is TGTGCCAGCAGTACACAAGGGAATGGCTACACCTTC.

This clonotype was seen only a few times. The chain employs TRBV13 and TRBJ1-6, with D tentatively TRBD1 (5 bases). From germline, CDR1 is PRHDT and CDR2 FYEKMQ (reference sequence). Between the trimmed V and J ends, which lost 1 base and 6 bases, there was a span of 10 bases. This CDR3 is 15 amino acids long. CDR3 in DNA: TGTGCCAGCAGCTTAGCCCAGGGAAGTAATTCACCCCTCCACTTT. Translated, it gives CASSLAQGSNSPLHF.

The sample holds a few counts of this clonotype. This chain links TRBV7-6 with TRBJ2-1; weak D call: TRBD2 (6 bases). The CDR3 loop spans 16 amino acids. Germline V lookup: CDR1 SGHVS, CDR2 FNYEAQ. Deletions cut 0 bases from V and 4 bases from J, with 13 bases between. As DNA, the CDR3 is TGTGCCAGCAGCTTAGCGGGCCGGGAGTATTACAATGAGCAGTTCTTC. This translates into CASSLAGREYYNEQFF.

This chain joins TRBV19 and TRBJ2-1; D not resolved. V lost 7 bases and J lost 8, with 12 bases in between. The CDR3 has 12 residues. The germline CDR1 and CDR2 sequences are LNHDA and SQIVND (reference sequence). The CDR3 reads CASTPGEDEQFF. As DNA, the CDR3 is TGTGCCAGTACACCCGGCGAGGATGAGCAGTTCTTC.

This clonotype showed up many times. This chain joins TRBV7-2 and TRBJ2-7, with 15 bases lining up with TRBD2. Trimming removed 2 bases from V and 2 bases from J; junction bases left unmatched: 4. CDR1 and CDR2 (germline): SGHTA, FQGNSA. This CDR3 comprises 17 residues. The CDR3 nucleotides read TGTGCCAGCAGCTTACGGACTAGCGGGAGGGCCGCCTACGAGCAGTACTTC. Translation: CASSLRTSGRAAYEQYF.

CDR3 loop: CASSVLSEETQYF. For the CDR3, the DNA is TGTGCCAGCAGTGTACTTTCGGAAGAGACCCAGTACTTC. The chain is built from TRBV6-1 and TRBJ2-5; D not certain. The CDR3 sequence is 13 residues long. The V and J ends lost 4 bases and 3 bases respectively, with 9 bases between them. Per germline, CDR1 MNHNS and CDR2 SASEGT.

In this sample, this clonotype turned up once. CDR3 in amino acids: CASSYSRGARDEQYF. In DNA form, the CDR3 reads TGTGCCAGCAGTTACTCGAGGGGGGCCCGAGACGAGCAGTACTTC. This chain connects TRBV6-5 to TRBJ2-7, with D possibly called TRBD1 or TRBD2 (6 bases each). Germline V gene sequence: CDR1 MNHEY, CDR2 SVGAGI. Trimming left V 0 bases short and J 5 bases short, with 14 bases between. This CDR3 has 15 amino acids.

This clonotype was observed a few times. The V call is TRBV25-1, the J call TRBJ2-5; the D gene is possibly TRBD1 (6 bases). CDR1 and CDR2 (germline): MGHDK, SYGVNS. Trimming stripped 4 bases from V and 2 bases from J, with 14 bases between. The CDR3 is made up of 15 amino acids. This chain's CDR3 is CASSALSDRQETQYF. The CDR3, as DNA: TGTGCCAGCAGTGCCCTTAGTGACAGGCAAGAGACCCAGTACTTC.

This clonotype has a count of ten or more. This sequence joins TRBV7-2 and TRBJ2-1; 7 bases line up with TRBD2. J was trimmed by 7 bases and V by 2 bases; bases with no gene match: 17. The length of the CDR3 is 18 residues. Germline CDR1 and CDR2: SGHTA and FQGNSA. The CDR3 coding sequence is TGTGCCAGCAGCTTACCCTCCTGGGAGGGTCCCCCCACTAATGAGCAGTTCTTC. Translating gives CASSLPSWEGPPTNEQFF.

This clonotype was seen more than once but under ten times. The gene calls are TRBV6-2 or TRBV6-3 and TRBJ2-5; D is uncertain. The CDR3 spans 13 residues. With 5 bases removed from V and 3 bases from J, the gap between germline ends came to 10 bases. Germline assignment: CDR1 MNHEY and CDR2 SVGEGT. CDR3 amino acids: CASSRFREETQYF. The CDR3 nucleotides are TGTGCCAGCAGTAGGTTTAGAGAAGAGACCCAGTACTTC.